These T cell receptor beta chains were read from a single sample in a study of regulatory T cells in long-lasting Graves disease. TCRdb recomputed calls from the multiplex PCR reads with MiXCR, one row per CDR3 protein. Among 350,000 to 500,000 distinct CDR3 sequences listed, around 13% were seen once. These data were also filed under a second study, of T cells in Graves' hyperthyroidism and ophthalmopathy.

Sequences were derived from peripheral blood mononuclear cells (PBMCs), sampled at new diagnosis, from a patient treated with antithyroid drugs. The receptor set was obtained from a woman aged 45-59 years with Graves disease. Both conserved end residues are part of each CDR3. Each record gives: V gene, D gene, clone size, J gene, CDR3 protein, CDR3 DNA. D genes are given only for firm matches. Some rows have no size entry. The others give once, few or many, or a class for an expanded clone.

TRBV30	.	many	TRBJ2-3	CATPLGGRDTQYF	TGTGCCACACCGCTAGGCGGTAGAGATACGCAGTATTTT
TRBV28	.	many	TRBJ2-3	CASSLSAPGYTQYF	TGTGCCAGCAGTTTAAGTGCCCCAGGATATACGCAGTATTTT
TRBV7-9	TRBD1	many	TRBJ2-7	CASSLGGQGRYEQYF	TGTGCCAGCAGCTTAGGTGGACAGGGACGCTACGAGCAGTACTTC
TRBV6-5	.	many	TRBJ2-5	CASSYDFWGRETQYF	TGTGCCAGCAGTTACGATTTTTGGGGGCGTGAGACCCAGTACTTC
TRBV3-1	TRBD1	.	TRBJ2-5	CASSQATGAWETQYF	TGTGCCAGCAGCCAAGCCACAGGGGCCTGGGAGACCCAGTACTTC
TRBV28	TRBD2	.	TRBJ2-7	CASSITSGIRYEQYF	TGTGCCAGCAGTATTACTAGCGGGATACGCTACGAGCAGTACTTC
TRBV29-1	TRBD2	many	TRBJ2-1	CSVEGLAGGHNEQFF	TGCAGCGTTGAGGGGCTAGCGGGAGGCCACAATGAGCAGTTCTTC
TRBV28	.	many	TRBJ1-1	CASSLAGGGGTEAFF	TGTGCCAGCAGTTTAGCGGGGGGAGGTGGGACTGAAGCTTTCTTT
TRBV12-3/TRBV12-4	TRBD2	few	TRBJ2-3	CATGLAGSTDTQYF	TGTGCCACCGGACTAGCGGGGTCCACAGATACGCAGTATTTT
TRBV11-2	TRBD2	many	TRBJ2-1	CASSSRRASGSNEQFF	TGTGCCAGCAGCTCAAGGCGGGCTAGCGGGAGCAATGAGCAGTTCTTC
TRBV28	.	few	TRBJ1-2	CASSSPAPGYGYTF	TGTGCCAGCAGTTCCCCGGCCCCGGGCTATGGCTACACCTTC
TRBV6-2/TRBV6-3	.	.	TRBJ1-5	CASSYSKVQPQHF	TGTGCCAGCAGTTACTCGAAGGTTCAGCCCCAGCATTTT
TRBV7-6	.	.	TRBJ2-7	CASSSGLPSSYEQYF	TGTGCCAGCAGCTCCGGGTTACCAAGCTCCTACGAGCAGTACTTC
TRBV5-1	.	few	TRBJ2-1	CASSLAGSSINEQFF	TGCGCCAGCAGCTTGGCAGGGTCTTCAATCAATGAGCAGTTCTTC
TRBV11-2	TRBD2	many	TRBJ2-1	CASSVEREGHIEQFF	TGTGCCAGCAGCGTAGAGCGGGAGGGCCATATTGAGCAGTTCTTC
TRBV29-1	.	many	TRBJ2-3	CSVAWVDTDTQYF	TGCAGCGTTGCGTGGGTAGACACAGATACGCAGTATTTT
TRBV29-1	TRBD1	few	TRBJ2-3	CSVKDRGPGDTQYF	TGCAGCGTTAAGGACAGGGGTCCTGGAGATACGCAGTATTTT
TRBV7-3	.	.	TRBJ2-6	CASSPRGDSGANVLTF	TGTGCCAGCAGCCCTAGGGGGGACTCTGGGGCCAACGTCCTGACTTTC
TRBV12-3/TRBV12-4	.	many	TRBJ2-3	CASSFDLRPDTQYF	TGTGCCAGCAGTTTTGATCTCCGACCAGATACGCAGTATTTT
TRBV28	TRBD2	many	TRBJ2-5	CASSLPRTSGRPQETQYF	TGTGCCAGCAGTTTACCACGGACTAGCGGGAGACCCCAAGAGACCCAGTACTTC
TRBV5-1	.	many	TRBJ1-1	CASSLDGKNTEAFF	TGCGCCAGCAGCTTGGATGGGAAGAACACTGAAGCTTTCTTT
TRBV29-1	.	.	TRBJ2-3	CSARSPSRSTDTQYF	TGCAGCGCCAGATCCCCCTCCCGGAGCACAGATACGCAGTATTTT
TRBV27	TRBD2	.	TRBJ2-7	CASSLWPRREEYEQYF	TGTGCCAGCAGTTTATGGCCCCGGCGGGAGGAATACGAGCAGTACTTC
TRBV6-1	.	many	TRBJ2-7	CASSRDNNYEQYF	TGTGCCAGCAGTAGGGACAATAACTACGAGCAGTACTTC
TRBV30	.	.	TRBJ1-4	CAWSARLSTNEKLFF	TGTGCCTGGAGTGCACGACTTTCAACTAATGAAAAACTGTTTTTT
TRBV7-6	TRBD2	few	TRBJ2-7	CASRPLAGSYEQYF	TGTGCCAGCAGGCCGCTAGCGGGTTCCTACGAGCAGTACTTC
TRBV10-2	TRBD2	few	TRBJ2-6	CASSGGGGPWAGANVLTF	TGCGCCAGCAGTGGGGGCGGGGGGCCATGGGCTGGGGCCAACGTCCTGACTTTC
TRBV11-2	.	many	TRBJ2-7	CASSFRGEQYF	TGTGCCAGCAGCTTCAGGGGCGAGCAGTACTTC
TRBV3-1	.	.	TRBJ2-7	CASSQDGFRGGSYEQYF	TGTGCCAGCAGCCAAGATGGTTTTCGGGGCGGCTCCTACGAGCAGTACTTC
TRBV3-1	.	.	TRBJ1-5	CASPHCVPSNQPQHF	TGTGCCAGCCCCCATTGTGTTCCCAGCAATCAGCCCCAGCATTTT
TRBV7-9	.	few	TRBJ1-2	CASSAQGSSYGYTF	TGTGCCAGCAGCGCACAGGGTAGTAGCTATGGCTACACCTTC
TRBV25-1	TRBD2	.	TRBJ2-1	CASSGIASGSEQFF	TGTGCCAGCAGTGGGATCGCTAGCGGGAGTGAGCAGTTCTTC
TRBV30	.	many	TRBJ2-3	CAWSERAGDTQYF	TGTGCCTGGAGTGAACGGGCGGGGGATACGCAGTATTTT
TRBV6-1	.	.	TRBJ1-2	CASSITGSAYGYTF	TGTGCCAGCAGTATCACAGGGTCCGCCTATGGCTACACCTTC
TRBV6-1	.	many	TRBJ2-7	CASSTGLPSYEQYF	TGTGCCAGCAGCACAGGACTTCCCTCCTACGAGCAGTACTTC
TRBV29-1	.	.	TRBJ2-3	CSVEDTRLRDTQYF	TGCAGCGTTGAAGATACTAGGCTCCGGGATACGCAGTATTTT
TRBV20-1	.	.	TRBJ2-7	CSARDLTSRSGFEQYF	TGCAGTGCTAGAGATCTTACTAGCCGGAGCGGGTTCGAGCAGTACTTC
TRBV5-1	TRBD2	few	TRBJ2-2	CASRVGLAGGRNTGELFF	TGCGCCAGCAGAGTGGGACTAGCGGGAGGCCGGAACACCGGGGAGCTGTTTTTT
TRBV6-2/TRBV6-3	TRBD1	.	TRBJ2-7	CASRRQGLDEQYF	TGTGCCAGCAGGCGACAGGGGCTCGACGAGCAGTACTTC
TRBV29-1	.	.	TRBJ1-2	CSVEVRGATGYTF	TGCAGCGTTGAAGTACGGGGGGCGACTGGCTACACCTTC
TRBV20-1	.	many	TRBJ2-1	CSTRGGSPYNEQFF	TGCAGTACTCGAGGGGGAAGTCCCTACAATGAGCAGTTCTTC
TRBV5-1	.	many	TRBJ2-1	CASSSGSVVWFHEQFF	TGCGCCAGCAGCAGCGGATCGGTAGTTTGGTTCCATGAGCAGTTCTTC
TRBV12-3/TRBV12-4	.	.	TRBJ2-3	CASSYLVRTDTQYF	TGTGCCAGCAGTTACTTAGTCCGCACAGATACGCAGTATTTT
TRBV9	TRBD1	.	TRBJ1-2	CASSPWTGGTSYGYTF	TGTGCCAGCAGCCCCTGGACAGGGGGTACTTCCTATGGCTACACCTTC
TRBV13	.	many	TRBJ1-1	CASSSPGENTEAFF	TGTGCCAGCAGCTCTCCGGGGGAGAACACTGAAGCTTTCTTT
TRBV6-1	.	.	TRBJ1-2	CASSALRGVDGYTF	TGTGCCAGCAGTGCTCTCAGGGGCGTGGATGGCTACACCTTC
TRBV20-1	.	many	TRBJ2-5	CSAIPAKGETQYF	TGCAGTGCTATTCCAGCGAAGGGGGAGACCCAGTACTTC
TRBV6-5	TRBD2	many	TRBJ2-1	CASSYLGGSRHNEQFF	TGTGCCAGCAGTTACCTCGGCGGGAGTAGACACAATGAGCAGTTCTTC
TRBV5-1	.	many	TRBJ2-3	CASSLATDFPADTQYF	TGCGCCAGCAGCTTGGCCACAGATTTCCCGGCGGATACGCAGTATTTT
TRBV19	.	.	TRBJ1-4	CASSIWTRDEKLFF	TGTGCCAGTAGTATATGGACCCGGGATGAAAAACTGTTTTTT
TRBV2	.	many	TRBJ1-2	CASSELYGYTF	TGTGCCAGCAGTGAGCTCTATGGCTACACCTTC
TRBV7-8	TRBD2	many	TRBJ2-2	CASSLATGRLAKNTGELFF	TGTGCCAGCAGCTTAGCAACGGGTCGACTAGCGAAAAACACCGGGGAGCTGTTTTTT
TRBV25-1	.	.	TRBJ2-6	CASSDSRVSGANVLTF	TGTGCCAGCAGTGATTCCCGGGTTTCTGGGGCCAACGTCCTGACTTTC
TRBV18	.	.	TRBJ1-1	CASSLASPGTEGAFF	TGTGCCAGCTCACTCGCCTCACCGGGGACCGAGGGAGCTTTCTTT
TRBV20-1	TRBD2	many	TRBJ2-1	CSARDQETSGTYNEQFF	TGCAGTGCTAGAGATCAAGAGACTAGCGGCACCTACAATGAGCAGTTCTTC
TRBV28	TRBD2	.	TRBJ2-5	CAGTIAGEGEETQYF	TGTGCCGGCACCATAGCGGGAGAGGGGGAAGAGACCCAGTACTTC
TRBV5-1	.	many	TRBJ2-7	CASSLVGTTAYEQYF	TGCGCCAGCAGCTTGGTGGGGACAACAGCCTACGAGCAGTACTTC
TRBV19	.	many	TRBJ2-2	CASSIAGANTGELFF	TGTGCCAGTAGTATAGCGGGAGCGAACACCGGGGAGCTGTTTTTT